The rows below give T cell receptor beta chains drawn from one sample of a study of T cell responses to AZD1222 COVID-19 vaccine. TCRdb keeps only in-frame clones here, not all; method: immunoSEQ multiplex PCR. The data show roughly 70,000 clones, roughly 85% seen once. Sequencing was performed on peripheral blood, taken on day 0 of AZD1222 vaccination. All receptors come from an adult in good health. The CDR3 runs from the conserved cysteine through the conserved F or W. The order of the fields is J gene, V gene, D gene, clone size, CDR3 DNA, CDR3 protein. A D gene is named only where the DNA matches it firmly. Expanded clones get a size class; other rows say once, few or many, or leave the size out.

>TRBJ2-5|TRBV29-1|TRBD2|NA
TGCAGTCCCGGGGGGGTAGAGCAGGAGACCCAGTACTTC
CSPGGVEQETQYF
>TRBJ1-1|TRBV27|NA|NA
TGTGCCAGCAGTTTTGGGGAGAACACTGAAGCTTTCTTT
CASSFGENTEAFF
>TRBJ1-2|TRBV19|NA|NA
TGTGCCAGTAAAACCGACAGGTCCCCAAACTATGGCTACACCTTC
CASKTDRSPNYGYTF
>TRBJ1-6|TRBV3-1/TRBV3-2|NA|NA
TGTGCCAGCAGCCAAGGGCGGGGGCCTAATTCACCCCTCCACTTT
CASSQGRGPNSPLHF
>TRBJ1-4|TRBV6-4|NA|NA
TGTGCCAGCAGTGACTTAGGGGCAACTAATGAAAAACTGTTTTTT
CASSDLGATNEKLFF
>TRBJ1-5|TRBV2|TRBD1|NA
TGTGCCAGCAGTGGAGGGGGACAGATAAGCAATCAGCCCCAGCATTTT
CASSGGGQISNQPQHF
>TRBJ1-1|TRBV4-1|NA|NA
TGCGCCAGCAGCCAGTCAGGCGTCACTGAAGCTTTCTTT
CASSQSGVTEAFF
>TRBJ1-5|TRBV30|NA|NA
TGTGCCTGGAGTGTGGGGAGTGGCAATCAGCCCCAGCATTTT
CAWSVGSGNQPQHF
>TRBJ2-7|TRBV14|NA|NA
TGTGCCAGCAGCCACCGGGACACCTACGAGCAGTACTTC
CASSHRDTYEQYF
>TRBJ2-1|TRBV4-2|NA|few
TGTGCCAGCAGCCAAAGCATTAACACAGAGCAGTTCTTC
CASSQSINTEQFF
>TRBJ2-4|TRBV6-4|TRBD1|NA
TGTGCCAGCAGCGGGACAGGGGGGGACATTCAGTACTTC
CASSGTGGDIQYF
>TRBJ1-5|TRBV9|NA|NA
TGTGCCAGCAGCGTAGCACCGGGGAAGAATCAGCCCCAGCATTTT
CASSVAPGKNQPQHF
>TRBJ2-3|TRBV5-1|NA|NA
TGCGCCAGCAGCTTCACGGACCCGAACACAGATACGCAGTATTTT
CASSFTDPNTDTQYF
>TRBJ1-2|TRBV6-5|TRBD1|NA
TGTGCCAGCAGGAAGGGACAGGGGGGTGGCTACACCTTC
CASRKGQGGGYTF
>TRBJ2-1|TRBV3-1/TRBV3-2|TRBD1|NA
TGTGCCAGCAGCCAAGTCCGCTCCGGGACAGGGAGGAATGAGCAGTTCTTC
CASSQVRSGTGRNEQFF
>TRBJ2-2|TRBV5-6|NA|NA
TGTGCCAGCAGCTTGGACGTCACCGGGGAGCTGTTTTTT
CASSLDVTGELFF
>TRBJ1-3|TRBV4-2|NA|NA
TGTGCCAGCAGCCGCTCTTGGGACCCTAGCTCTGGAAACACCATATATTTT
CASSRSWDPSSGNTIYF
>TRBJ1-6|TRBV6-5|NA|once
TGTGCCAGCAGTTCCGGGGTTCCCTATAATTCACCCCTCCACTTT
CASSSGVPYNSPLHF
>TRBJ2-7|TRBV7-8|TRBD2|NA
TGTGCCAGCAGCCCGTTACTAGCGGGAGTCCCCGAGCAGTACTTC
CASSPLLAGVPEQYF
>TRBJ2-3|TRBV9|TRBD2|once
TGTGCCAGCAAGCGGGAGGGGCCAGATACGCAGTATTTT
CASKREGPDTQYF
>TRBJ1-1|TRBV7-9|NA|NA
TGTGCCACCTCGGGGACTATGGATTTGAACACTGAAGCTTTCTTT
CATSGTMDLNTEAFF
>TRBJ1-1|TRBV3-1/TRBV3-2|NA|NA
TGTGCCAGCGGGGGAGTTTATGAAGCTTTCTTT
CASGGVYEAFF
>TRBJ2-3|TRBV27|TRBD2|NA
TGTGCCAGCAGCCACGGACTAGCCCGCGGGGATACGCAGTATTTT
CASSHGLARGDTQYF
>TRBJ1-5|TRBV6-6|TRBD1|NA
TGTGCCAGCAGTTCAGGGGGTCAGCCCCAGCATTTT
CASSSGGQPQHF
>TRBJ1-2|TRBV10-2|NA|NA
TGCGCCAGCAGTGAGAGGCAGGGGATAACCTATGGCTACACCTTC
CASSERQGITYGYTF
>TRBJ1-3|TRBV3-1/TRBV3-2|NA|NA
TGTGCCAGCAGCCAGAACCCGGGACACTCTGGAAACACCATATATTTT
CASSQNPGHSGNTIYF
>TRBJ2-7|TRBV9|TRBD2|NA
TGTGCCAGCAGCGTAACCGGGACTAGCCTCTACGAGCAGTACTTC
CASSVTGTSLYEQYF
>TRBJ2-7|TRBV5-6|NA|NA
TGTGCCAGCAGCTTGCCGGGGGCGACCTACGAGCAGTACTTC
CASSLPGATYEQYF
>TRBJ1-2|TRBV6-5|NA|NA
TGTGCCACCCACGGGGGCTACTATGGCTACACCTTC
CATHGGYYGYTF
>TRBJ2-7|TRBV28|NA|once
TGTGCCAGCAGCCTCGGGACCTACGAGCAGTACTTC
CASSLGTYEQYF
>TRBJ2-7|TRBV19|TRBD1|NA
TGTGCCAGTAGTATTACGGGGACAGGGGCGAGCGAGCAGTACTTC
CASSITGTGASEQYF
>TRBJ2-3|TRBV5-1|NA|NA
TGCGCCAGCAGATTGGGTCGGGTAGATACGCAGTATTTT
CASRLGRVDTQYF
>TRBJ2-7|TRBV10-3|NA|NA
TGTGCCATCAGTGGCACAGGGTCAGTCAACTACGAGCAGTACTTC
CAISGTGSVNYEQYF
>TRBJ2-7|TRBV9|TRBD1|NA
TGTGCCAGCAGCGTGGGGACAGCCGAGGGCGAGCAGTACTTC
CASSVGTAEGEQYF
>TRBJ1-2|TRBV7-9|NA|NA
TGTGCCAGCAGCCTACAGGTTGAGGTGGCTCCAGGGAGCTACACCTTC
CASSLQVEVAPGSYTF
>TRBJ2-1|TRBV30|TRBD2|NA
TGTGCCTGGAGTGTACATAGCGGGAACTACAATGAGCAGTTCTTC
CAWSVHSGNYNEQFF
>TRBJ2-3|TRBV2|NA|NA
TGTGCCAGCAGTGAAGTGGCAGCAGGAACAGATACGCAGTATTTT
CASSEVAAGTDTQYF
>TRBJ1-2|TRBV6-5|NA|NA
TGTGCCGGCGGGTCGTATGGCTACACCTTC
CAGGSYGYTF
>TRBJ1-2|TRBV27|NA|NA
TGTGCCAGCAGTTTCCTGGGCGTGGATGGCTACACCTTC
CASSFLGVDGYTF
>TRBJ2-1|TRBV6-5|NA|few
TGTGCCAGCAGTTACGGCGGCAGGGAATTCTTC
CASSYGGREFF